This entry describes one TCR beta chain. Its antigen remains unidentified. The protocol was immunoSEQ multiplex PCR, while the TCRdb copy is restricted to in-frame clones and leaves out a portion. This sample carries about 16,000 clones, 83% of them seen once, and the ten largest clones take roughly 14%. From germline, CDR1 is SEHNR and CDR2 FQNEAQ (reference sequence). V lost 4 bases and J 7 bases, leaving 14 bases between the germline ends. The CDR3 is made up of 14 amino acids. The record originates from a study of PD-1 blockade in classical Hodgkin lymphoma. Study-wide points: TCR diversity in CD4+, not CD8+, cells rose significantly by C4D1.

Time point noted: cycle 4 day 1 (C4D1), after less than seven weeks of nivolumab. Each of the patients experienced relapse following autologous stem cell transplantation, and their brentuximab vedotin exposure differed. The receptor's source is a human donor with classical Hodgkin lymphoma. This specimen consisted of peripheral blood mononuclear cells (PBMCs), obtained before the fourth cycle of nivolumab. The chain recombines TRBV7-9 with TRBJ2-4; D tentatively reads TRBD1 or TRBD2 (5 bases each). The CDR3 sequence: CASSSQGWGNIQYF. CDR3 DNA: TGTGCCAGCAGCTCTCAGGGTTGGGGGAACATTCAGTACTTC.